This T cell receptor (beta chain) was observed in a study of blood T cell repertoires in COVID-19. The CDR3 sequence is 14 residues long. V trimming: 7 bases; J trimming: 3 bases; junction bases outside the gene matches: 8. The germline V gene has CDR1 SGHRS and CDR2 YFSETQ. Repertoires were generated with immunoSEQ multiplex PCR, while TCRdb's copy carries only in-frame clones and drops some. The table lists fewer than 250,000 clones, about 80% of them singletons, with 6.9% in the top ten. This clone came up once. The genes are TRBV5-1 and TRBJ2-7, with 9 positions matching TRBD1. Sequencing input: peripheral blood. This TCR derives from a man aged 60-69 years with acute or convalescent COVID-19. The CDR3 coding sequence is TGCGCCAGCGGGACAGGGCAAAATGTCTACGAGCAGTACTTC. Its protein is CASGTGQNVYEQYF.